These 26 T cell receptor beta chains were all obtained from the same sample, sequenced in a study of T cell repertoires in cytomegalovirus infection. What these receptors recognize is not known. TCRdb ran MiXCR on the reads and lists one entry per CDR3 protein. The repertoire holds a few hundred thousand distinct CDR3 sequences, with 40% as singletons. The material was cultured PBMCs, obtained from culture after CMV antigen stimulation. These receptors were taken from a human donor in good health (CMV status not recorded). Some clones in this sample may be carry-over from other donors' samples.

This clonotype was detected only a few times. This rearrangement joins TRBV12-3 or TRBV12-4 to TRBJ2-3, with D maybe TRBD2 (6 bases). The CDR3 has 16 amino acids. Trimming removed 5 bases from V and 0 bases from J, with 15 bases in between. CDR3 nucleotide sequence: TGTGCCAGCAGTCCGGGACTCGAACGAAGCACAGATACGCAGTATTTT. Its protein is CASSPGLERSTDTQYF.

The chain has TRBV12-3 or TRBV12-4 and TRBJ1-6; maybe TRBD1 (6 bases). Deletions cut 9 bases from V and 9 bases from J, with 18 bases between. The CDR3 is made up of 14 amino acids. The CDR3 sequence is CASGGGAFGSPLHF. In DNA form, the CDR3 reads TGTGCCAGTGGGGGGGGGGCCTTCGGTTCACCCCTCCACTTT.

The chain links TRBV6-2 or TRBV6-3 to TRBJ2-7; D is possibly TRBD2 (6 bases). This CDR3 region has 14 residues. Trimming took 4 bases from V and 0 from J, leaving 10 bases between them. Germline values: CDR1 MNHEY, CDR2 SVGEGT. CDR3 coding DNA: TGTGCCAGCAGTTCGGAGGGTTCCTCCTACGAGCAGTACTTC. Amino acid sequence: CASSSEGSSYEQYF.

The chain's CDR3 is CATSGGLRDTQYF. The CDR3 nucleotides are TGTGCCACCAGCGGAGGGCTGAGGGATACGCAGTATTTT. The chain couples TRBV15 to TRBJ2-3, with D perhaps matching TRBD2 (6 bases). Germline V gene sequence: CDR1 LNHNV, CDR2 YYDKDF (reference sequence). This CDR3 is 13 amino acids long. V dropped 5 bases and J dropped 6 bases, with 12 bases sitting between them.

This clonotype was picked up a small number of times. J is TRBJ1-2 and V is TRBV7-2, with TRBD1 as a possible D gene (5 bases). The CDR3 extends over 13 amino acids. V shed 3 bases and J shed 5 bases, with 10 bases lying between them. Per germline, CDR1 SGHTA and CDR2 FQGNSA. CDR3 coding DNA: TGTGCCAGCAGCTTCGACAGACTGTATGGCTACACCTTC. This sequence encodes CASSFDRLYGYTF.

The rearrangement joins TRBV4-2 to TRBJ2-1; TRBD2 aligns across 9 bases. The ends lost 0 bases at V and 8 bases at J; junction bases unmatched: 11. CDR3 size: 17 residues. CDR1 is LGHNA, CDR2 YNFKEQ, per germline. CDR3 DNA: TGTGCCAGCAGCCAAGATCTCGCGGGGGGGGGCTCGGATGAGCAGTTCTTC. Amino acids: CASSQDLAGGGSDEQFF.

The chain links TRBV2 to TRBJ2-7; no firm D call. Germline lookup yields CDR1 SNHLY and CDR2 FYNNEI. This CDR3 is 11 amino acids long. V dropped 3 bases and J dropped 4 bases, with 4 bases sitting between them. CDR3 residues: CASSEEYEQYF. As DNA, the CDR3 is TGTGCCAGCAGTGAGGAGTACGAGCAGTACTTC.

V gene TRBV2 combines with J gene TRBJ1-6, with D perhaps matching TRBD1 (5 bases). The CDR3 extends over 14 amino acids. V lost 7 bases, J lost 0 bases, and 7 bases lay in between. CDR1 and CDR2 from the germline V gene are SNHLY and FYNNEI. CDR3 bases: TGTGCCAGCAAGGACAACTCCTATAATTCACCCCTCCACTTT. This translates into CASKDNSYNSPLHF.

CDR3 nucleotide sequence: TGCGCCAGCAATCCCGGAGGGGAAACGCAGTATTTT. Translation: CASNPGGETQYF. This chain links TRBV5-1 with TRBJ2-5; D is perhaps TRBD2 (6 bases). The end of the DNA aligns better with TRBJ2-3, so the J call may be wrong. This CDR3 spans 12 amino acids. Germline lookup yields CDR1 SGHRS and CDR2 YFSETQ.

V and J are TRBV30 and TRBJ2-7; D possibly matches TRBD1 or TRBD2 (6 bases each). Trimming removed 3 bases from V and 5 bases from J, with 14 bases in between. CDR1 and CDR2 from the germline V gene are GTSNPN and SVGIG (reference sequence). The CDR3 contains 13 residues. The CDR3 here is CAWSWGARDEQYF. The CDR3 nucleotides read TGTGCCTGGAGCTGGGGGGCACGGGACGAGCAGTACTTC.

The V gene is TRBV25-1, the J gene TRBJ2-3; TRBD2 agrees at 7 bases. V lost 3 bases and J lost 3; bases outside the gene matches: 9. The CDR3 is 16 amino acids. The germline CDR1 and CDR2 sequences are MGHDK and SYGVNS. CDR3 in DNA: TGTGCCAGCAGTGAGAGATATGGGGGGGGGACAGATACGCAGTATTTT. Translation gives CASSERYGGGTDTQYF.

Written as DNA, the CDR3 is TGTGCCAGCAGCCCGCCAACTAGCGGGAAGACAGATACGCAGTATTTT. Encoded protein: CASSPPTSGKTDTQYF. The chain recombines TRBV7-2 with TRBJ2-3; 10 bases are a match to TRBD2. The junction had 8 bases not matched to a gene; V was cut back by 5 bases and J by 3 bases. Germline lookup yields CDR1 SGHTA and CDR2 FQGNSA. The CDR3 totals 16 residues.

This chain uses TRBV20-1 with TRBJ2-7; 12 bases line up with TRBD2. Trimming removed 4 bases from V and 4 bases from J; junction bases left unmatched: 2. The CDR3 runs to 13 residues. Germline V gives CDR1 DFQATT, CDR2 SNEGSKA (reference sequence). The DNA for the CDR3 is TGCAGTGCTACGGGACTAGCGGGTTACGAGCAGTACTTC. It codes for CSATGLAGYEQYF.

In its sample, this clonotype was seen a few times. This CDR3 is CASTITGNYGYTF. In nucleotides, the CDR3 is TGTGCCAGCACCATAACAGGGAACTATGGCTACACCTTC. V and J are TRBV12-3 or TRBV12-4 and TRBJ1-2; possible D gene TRBD1, 6 bases. This CDR3 is built from 13 residues. V was trimmed by 7 bases and J by 2 bases, leaving 11 bases between them.

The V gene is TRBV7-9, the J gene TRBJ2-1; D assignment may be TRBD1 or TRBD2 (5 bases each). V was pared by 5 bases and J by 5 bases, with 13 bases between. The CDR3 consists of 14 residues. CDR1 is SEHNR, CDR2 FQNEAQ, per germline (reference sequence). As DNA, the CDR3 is TGTGCCAGCAGCCCGCTGGGGGTGGACAATGAGCAGTTCTTC. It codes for CASSPLGVDNEQFF.

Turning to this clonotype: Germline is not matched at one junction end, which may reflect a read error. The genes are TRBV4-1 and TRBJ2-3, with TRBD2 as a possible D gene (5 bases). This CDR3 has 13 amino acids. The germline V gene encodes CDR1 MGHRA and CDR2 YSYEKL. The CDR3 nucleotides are TGTGCCAGCAGTGGACTGAGCACAGATACGCAGTATTTT. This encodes CASSGLSTDTQYF.

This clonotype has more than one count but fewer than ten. CDR3 nucleotides: TGTGCCAGCAGTGCACAAGGGGGGGACCCCCTCCACTTT. This encodes CASSAQGGDPLHF. The rearrangement joins TRBV12-3 or TRBV12-4 to TRBJ1-6, with a possible D match to TRBD1 (6 bases). V was pared by 5 bases and J by 13 bases, with 15 bases between. CDR3 length: 13 residues.

The CDR3 DNA reads TGTGCCAGCAGCTTAGGGGAACCCCGCACAGATACGCAGTATTTT. Its protein is CASSLGEPRTDTQYF. The J gene is TRBJ2-3, the V gene TRBV7-2; unclear D gene. Germline CDR1 and CDR2: SGHTA and FQGNSA. V was shortened by 1 base and J by 1 base, with 9 bases between the two germline ends. This CDR3 has 15 amino acids.

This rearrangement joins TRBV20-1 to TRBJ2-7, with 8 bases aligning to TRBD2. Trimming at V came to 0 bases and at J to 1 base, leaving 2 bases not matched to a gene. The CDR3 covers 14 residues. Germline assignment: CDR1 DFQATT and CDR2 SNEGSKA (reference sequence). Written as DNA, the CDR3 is TGCAGTGCTAGAGATCGGGGGGGATCCTACGAGCAGTACTTC. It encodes CSARDRGGSYEQYF.

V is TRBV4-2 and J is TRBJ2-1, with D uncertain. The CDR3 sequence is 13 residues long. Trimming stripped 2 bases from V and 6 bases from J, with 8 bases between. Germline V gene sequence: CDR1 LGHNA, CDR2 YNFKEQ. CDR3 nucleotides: TGTGCCAGCAGCCAATACCGTGGCAATGAGCAGTTCTTC. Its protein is CASSQYRGNEQFF.

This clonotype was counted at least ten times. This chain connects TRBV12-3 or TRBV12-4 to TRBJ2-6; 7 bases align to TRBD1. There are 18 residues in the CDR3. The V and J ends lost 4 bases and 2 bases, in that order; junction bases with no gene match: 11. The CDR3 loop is CASSYSTGLLAGANVLTF. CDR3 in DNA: TGTGCCAGCAGTTACTCGACAGGGCTATTGGCTGGGGCCAACGTCCTGACTTTC.

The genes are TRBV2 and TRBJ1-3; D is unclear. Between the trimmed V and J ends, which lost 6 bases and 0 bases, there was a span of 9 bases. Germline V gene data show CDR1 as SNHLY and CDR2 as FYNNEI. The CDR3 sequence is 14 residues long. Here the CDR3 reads CASRERSSGNTIYF. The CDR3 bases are TGTGCCAGCAGGGAGCGCTCCTCTGGAAACACCATATATTTT. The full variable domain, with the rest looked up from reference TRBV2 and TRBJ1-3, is EPEVTQTPSHQVTQMGQEVILRCVPISNHLYFYWYRQILGQKVEFLVSFYNNEISEKSEIFDDQFSVERPDGSNFTLKIRSTKLEDSAMYFCASRERSSGNTIYFGEGSWLTVV.

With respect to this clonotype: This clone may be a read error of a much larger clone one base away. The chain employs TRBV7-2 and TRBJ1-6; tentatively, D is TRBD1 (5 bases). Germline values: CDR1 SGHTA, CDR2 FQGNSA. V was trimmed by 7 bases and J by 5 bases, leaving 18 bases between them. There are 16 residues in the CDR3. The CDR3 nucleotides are TGTGCCAGCATTGCATCGTCAGGGAGGGATAATTCACCCCTCCACTTT. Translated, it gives CASIASSGRDNSPLHF.

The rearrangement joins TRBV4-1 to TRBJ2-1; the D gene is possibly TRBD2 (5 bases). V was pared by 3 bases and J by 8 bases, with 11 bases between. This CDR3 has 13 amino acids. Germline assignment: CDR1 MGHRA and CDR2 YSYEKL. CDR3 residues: CASSQSGLDEQFF. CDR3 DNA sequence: TGCGCCAGCAGCCAGTCGGGGTTGGATGAGCAGTTCTTC.

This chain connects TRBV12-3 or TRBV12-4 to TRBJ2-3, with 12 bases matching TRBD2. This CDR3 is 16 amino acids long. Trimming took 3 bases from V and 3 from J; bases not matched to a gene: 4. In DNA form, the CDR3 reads TGTGCCAGCAGTTTCCTAGCGGGGGGGCAGACAGATACGCAGTATTTT. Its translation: CASSFLAGGQTDTQYF.

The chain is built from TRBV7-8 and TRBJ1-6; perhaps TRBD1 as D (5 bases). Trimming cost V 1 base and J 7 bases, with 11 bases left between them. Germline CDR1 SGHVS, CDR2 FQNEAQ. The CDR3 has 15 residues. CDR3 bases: TGTGCCAGCAGCTTAGGCGGCAGGGAAAATTCACCCCTCCACTTT. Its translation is CASSLGGRENSPLHF.